These T cell receptor beta chains were read from a single sample in a study of blood T cells in healthy people across ages. TCRdb fed the 5' RACE reads into MiXCR, producing one record per CDR3 protein. The sample lists roughly 800,000 distinct CDR3 sequences; 58% were seen once. Sequenced input: blood. The receptors come from a man in his thirties or forties in good health. CDR3s include the opening cysteine and the closing phenylalanine or tryptophan. The order of the fields is D gene, V gene, clone size, J gene, CDR3 protein, CDR3 DNA. D genes are given only for firm matches. Rows may omit the clone size; those that give it use once, few, many or a size class.

d_call: NA; v_call: TRBV6-5; clone_size: few; j_call: TRBJ1-2; cdr3_aa: CASSKSEGYGYTF; cdr3_nt: TGTGCCAGCAGTAAATCAGAGGGATATGGCTACACCTTC
d_call: TRBD1; v_call: TRBV28; clone_size: NA; j_call: TRBJ2-5; cdr3_aa: CASRADRVQETQYF; cdr3_nt: TGTGCCAGCAGAGCGGACAGGGTCCAAGAGACCCAGTACTTC
d_call: TRBD2; v_call: TRBV20-1; clone_size: NA; j_call: TRBJ2-3; cdr3_aa: CSAARLAGGNTQYF; cdr3_nt: TGCAGTGCCGCCCGACTAGCGGGAGGGAATACGCAGTATTTT
d_call: TRBD2; v_call: TRBV7-2; clone_size: NA; j_call: TRBJ2-1; cdr3_aa: CASSLLSGTSDEQFF; cdr3_nt: TGTGCCAGCAGCCTACTTTCTGGGACTAGCGATGAGCAGTTCTTC
d_call: NA; v_call: TRBV18; clone_size: NA; j_call: TRBJ1-1; cdr3_aa: CASSPQKNTEAFF; cdr3_nt: TGTGCCAGCTCACCACAAAAGAACACTGAAGCTTTCTTT
d_call: NA; v_call: TRBV9; clone_size: NA; j_call: TRBJ2-3; cdr3_aa: CASSVAGEDTQYF; cdr3_nt: TGTGCCAGCAGCGTTGCCGGGGAGGATACGCAGTATTTT
d_call: TRBD2; v_call: TRBV20-1; clone_size: few; j_call: TRBJ2-7; cdr3_aa: CSAAGLAGVSYEQYF; cdr3_nt: TGCAGTGCCGCGGGACTAGCGGGAGTCTCGTACGAGCAGTACTTC
d_call: NA; v_call: TRBV5-4; clone_size: NA; j_call: TRBJ1-4; cdr3_aa: CACSLAGRENEKLFF; cdr3_nt: TGTGCCTGCAGCTTGGCCGGGAGGGAGAATGAAAAACTGTTTTTT
d_call: NA; v_call: TRBV2; clone_size: NA; j_call: TRBJ2-1; cdr3_aa: CASSEEANPYNEQFF; cdr3_nt: TGTGCCAGCAGCGAAGAAGCTAACCCCTACAATGAGCAGTTCTTC
d_call: NA; v_call: TRBV7-9; clone_size: NA; j_call: TRBJ2-7; cdr3_aa: CASSLGLLLGEQYF; cdr3_nt: TGTGCCAGCAGCTTAGGTCTCCTCCTAGGCGAGCAGTACTTC
d_call: TRBD1; v_call: TRBV29-1; clone_size: NA; j_call: TRBJ2-7; cdr3_aa: CSARTGGYEQYF; cdr3_nt: TGCAGCGCCCGGACAGGGGGGTACGAGCAGTACTTC
d_call: NA; v_call: TRBV5-1; clone_size: few; j_call: TRBJ2-7; cdr3_aa: CASSLEKGSYEQYF; cdr3_nt: TGCGCCAGCAGCTTGGAGAAAGGGAGCTACGAGCAGTACTTC
d_call: TRBD2; v_call: TRBV20-1; clone_size: NA; j_call: TRBJ2-1; cdr3_aa: CSAQRGGSYEQFF; cdr3_nt: TGCAGTGCCCAACGGGGGGGCTCATATGAGCAGTTCTTC
d_call: NA; v_call: TRBV20-1; clone_size: NA; j_call: TRBJ2-5; cdr3_aa: CSASRWETQYF; cdr3_nt: TGCAGTGCTAGTAGGTGGGAGACCCAGTACTTC
d_call: TRBD1; v_call: TRBV2; clone_size: NA; j_call: TRBJ2-6; cdr3_aa: CASNLEGTGGLVSSGANVLTF; cdr3_nt: TGTGCCAGCAATCTGGAGGGGACAGGGGGTCTTGTAAGCTCTGGGGCCAACGTCCTGACTTTC
d_call: TRBD2; v_call: TRBV7-9; clone_size: NA; j_call: TRBJ2-7; cdr3_aa: CASSPSGGPTYEQYF; cdr3_nt: TGTGCCAGCAGCCCAAGCGGGGGCCCAACCTACGAGCAGTACTTC
d_call: TRBD2; v_call: TRBV28; clone_size: NA; j_call: TRBJ2-3; cdr3_aa: CASRRLAEVTDTQYF; cdr3_nt: TGTGCCAGCAGACGACTAGCGGAAGTCACAGATACGCAGTATTTT
d_call: TRBD1; v_call: TRBV29-1; clone_size: few; j_call: TRBJ2-1; cdr3_aa: CSVESGQGALVDEQFF; cdr3_nt: TGCAGCGTTGAAAGTGGTCAGGGGGCGTTGGTCGATGAGCAGTTCTTC
d_call: NA; v_call: TRBV20-1; clone_size: NA; j_call: TRBJ1-2; cdr3_aa: CSAIAGQNYGYTF; cdr3_nt: TGCAGTGCGATAGCCGGGCAGAACTATGGCTACACCTTC
d_call: NA; v_call: TRBV7-2; clone_size: NA; j_call: TRBJ2-5; cdr3_aa: CASSLVRGEQETQYF; cdr3_nt: TGTGCCAGCAGCTTGGTACGGGGCGAACAAGAGACCCAGTACTTC
d_call: NA; v_call: TRBV20-1; clone_size: NA; j_call: TRBJ1-1; cdr3_aa: CSARAPGRNTEAFF; cdr3_nt: TGCAGTGCTAGAGCCCCGGGCCGGAACACTGAAGCTTTCTTT
d_call: TRBD1; v_call: TRBV2; clone_size: NA; j_call: TRBJ1-6; cdr3_aa: CASIMDRGSSPLHF; cdr3_nt: TGTGCCAGCATCATGGACAGGGGGAGTTCACCCCTCCACTTT
d_call: NA; v_call: TRBV3-1; clone_size: NA; j_call: TRBJ1-2; cdr3_aa: CASSQDAGCGYTF; cdr3_nt: TGTGCCAGCAGCCAAGATGCGGGGTGTGGCTACACCTTC
d_call: NA; v_call: TRBV12-3/TRBV12-4; clone_size: NA; j_call: TRBJ2-7; cdr3_aa: CASSPHGLPVYEQYF; cdr3_nt: TGTGCCAGCAGCCCCCATGGGCTCCCCGTCTACGAGCAGTACTTC
d_call: TRBD1; v_call: TRBV18; clone_size: NA; j_call: TRBJ1-1; cdr3_aa: CASSPNSGTAEAFF; cdr3_nt: TGTGCCAGCTCACCCAACTCCGGGACAGCTGAAGCTTTCTTT
d_call: NA; v_call: TRBV20-1; clone_size: NA; j_call: TRBJ2-7; cdr3_aa: CSASVLGFYEQYF; cdr3_nt: TGCAGTGCTAGTGTCCTAGGGTTCTACGAGCAGTACTTC
d_call: TRBD2; v_call: TRBV20-1; clone_size: NA; j_call: TRBJ2-3; cdr3_aa: CSGGEGSDTQYF; cdr3_nt: TGCAGTGGGGGGGAGGGCTCAGATACGCAGTATTTT
d_call: NA; v_call: TRBV30; clone_size: NA; j_call: TRBJ2-3; cdr3_aa: CAISPLARRDTQYF; cdr3_nt: TGTGCCATTAGTCCCCTGGCTAGGCGTGATACGCAGTATTTT
d_call: TRBD2; v_call: TRBV20-1; clone_size: NA; j_call: TRBJ2-3; cdr3_aa: CSARDGGVSTDTQYF; cdr3_nt: TGCAGTGCTAGAGATGGGGGGGTTAGCACAGATACGCAGTATTTT
d_call: TRBD2; v_call: TRBV7-2; clone_size: NA; j_call: TRBJ2-5; cdr3_aa: CASSSQFGGRAFHEQYF; cdr3_nt: TGTGCCAGCAGCTCCCAGTTTGGCGGGAGGGCCTTCCATGAGCAGTACTTC
d_call: NA; v_call: TRBV7-2; clone_size: NA; j_call: TRBJ2-5; cdr3_aa: CASSAGGSQGTQYF; cdr3_nt: TGTGCCAGCAGCGCTGGGGGATCCCAGGGGACCCAGTACTTC
d_call: NA; v_call: TRBV12-3/TRBV12-4; clone_size: NA; j_call: TRBJ2-3; cdr3_aa: CASGIGTHSDTQYF; cdr3_nt: TGTGCCAGCGGAATAGGGACTCATAGTGATACGCAGTATTTT
d_call: NA; v_call: TRBV29-1; clone_size: few; j_call: TRBJ2-1; cdr3_aa: CSVIPGTNEQFF; cdr3_nt: TGCAGCGTTATACCGGGGACCAATGAGCAGTTCTTC
d_call: TRBD1; v_call: TRBV28; clone_size: once; j_call: TRBJ2-7; cdr3_aa: CASRSWDRASREQYF; cdr3_nt: TGTGCCAGCAGATCTTGGGACAGAGCTTCTCGCGAGCAGTACTTC
d_call: TRBD1; v_call: TRBV5-1; clone_size: NA; j_call: TRBJ1-2; cdr3_aa: CASSLGGTAYYGYTF; cdr3_nt: TGCGCCAGCAGCTTGGGCGGGACAGCTTACTATGGCTACACCTTC
d_call: TRBD2; v_call: TRBV6-2/TRBV6-3; clone_size: few; j_call: TRBJ2-4; cdr3_aa: CASSYSLAARGDIQYF; cdr3_nt: TGTGCCAGCAGTTACTCACTAGCGGCGCGAGGAGACATTCAGTACTTC
d_call: TRBD1; v_call: TRBV3-1; clone_size: NA; j_call: TRBJ2-7; cdr3_aa: CASSRRPGTGRSYEQYF; cdr3_nt: TGTGCCAGCAGCCGACGACCCGGGACAGGGCGTTCTTACGAGCAGTACTTC
d_call: NA; v_call: TRBV29-1; clone_size: few; j_call: TRBJ2-7; cdr3_aa: CSGMGETYEQYF; cdr3_nt: TGCAGCGGGATGGGGGAGACCTACGAGCAGTACTTC
d_call: NA; v_call: TRBV15; clone_size: NA; j_call: TRBJ2-3; cdr3_aa: CATSRVQGLTDTQYF; cdr3_nt: TGTGCCACCAGCAGGGTCCAGGGTCTCACAGATACGCAGTATTTT
d_call: NA; v_call: TRBV6-5; clone_size: NA; j_call: TRBJ1-6; cdr3_aa: CASSYSSVYNSPLHF; cdr3_nt: TGTGCCAGCAGTTACTCGAGTGTCTATAATTCACCCCTCCACTTT
d_call: NA; v_call: TRBV6-2/TRBV6-3; clone_size: NA; j_call: TRBJ2-7; cdr3_aa: CASSYRGTVGSQYF; cdr3_nt: TGTGCCAGCAGTTACCGGGGCACGGTAGGGTCCCAGTACTTC
d_call: NA; v_call: TRBV5-8; clone_size: NA; j_call: TRBJ2-4; cdr3_aa: CASSLTGRNIQYF; cdr3_nt: TGTGCCAGCAGCTTGACAGGCAGAAACATTCAGTACTTC
d_call: TRBD2; v_call: TRBV5-1; clone_size: NA; j_call: TRBJ2-3; cdr3_aa: CASSSQRETDTQYF; cdr3_nt: TGCGCCAGCAGCTCCCAGCGGGAGACAGATACGCAGTATTTT
d_call: TRBD2; v_call: TRBV5-1; clone_size: NA; j_call: TRBJ2-3; cdr3_aa: CASRGREADTQYF; cdr3_nt: TGCGCCAGCAGAGGGCGGGAGGCAGATACGCAGTATTTT
d_call: TRBD2; v_call: TRBV4-2; clone_size: few; j_call: TRBJ2-6; cdr3_aa: CASSQVNRLAVSGANVLTF; cdr3_nt: TGTGCCAGCAGCCAAGTAAATCGTCTAGCGGTCTCTGGGGCCAACGTCCTGACTTTC
d_call: TRBD1; v_call: TRBV3-1; clone_size: NA; j_call: TRBJ1-1; cdr3_aa: CASSRADRGSEAFF; cdr3_nt: TGTGCCAGCAGCCGTGCTGACAGGGGATCTGAAGCTTTCTTT